The source of this T cell receptor beta chain is a study of metastatic and nonmetastatic thyroid tumors. Patients underwent thyroid surgery, and none had received any treatment before it. The CDR3 runs to 15 residues. J gave up 5 bases and V 4 bases, and 9 bases lay outside the gene matches. Germline values: CDR1 SGHKS, CDR2 YYEKEE (reference sequence). Via MiXCR, TCRdb re-called the PCR reads. The repertoire holds 20,000 to 30,000 clones, with around an eighth as singletons. This clone appeared many times. The sample consisted of blood. The genes are TRBV5-5 and TRBJ1-2, with 9 bases identical to TRBD1. The TCR sequence derives from a female donor with papillary thyroid cancer or a benign thyroid nodule (not recorded which). Some clones in this sample may be carry-over from other donors' samples. CDR3 DNA sequence: TGTGCCAGCAGCCTAGGACAGGGGCATAATTATGGCTACACCTTC. Translation: CASSLGQGHNYGYTF.